This T cell receptor beta chain was observed in a study of blood T cells in healthy people across ages. Study-wide results and caveats: Shifts in expanded clonotypes may have been confounded by donor CMV status, which was unknown. Per million T cells, TCR beta diversity dropped roughly linearly as age increased.

A remark on this clonotype: Its specificity is not known.

The CDR3 contains 15 residues. CDR1 is KGHSH and CDR2 is LQKENI in the germline V gene. The use of a sample-barcoded 5' primer and a J-beta primer mix characterized a second PCR of roughly 6 to 11 cycles. All samples gave at least 3 million CDR3-containing paired-end reads. Each CDR3 protein is one row after TCRdb ran MiXCR on the 5' RACE reads. This sample has around 780,000 distinct CDR3 sequences, with under 30% found just once. This same sample was also taken into another study, of T cells of mothers and their children. This second study notes: Samples were provided by three healthy Caucasian mothers and their six children.

Specimen: blood. This receptor was obtained from a boy aged 5-17 years in good health. The gene calls are TRBV18 and TRBJ2-5; TRBD2 matches at 13 bases. Judging by the DNA end, TRBJ2-1 fits better; the J call may be wrong. This CDR3 is CASSPSGLAGFEQFF. In DNA form, the CDR3 reads TGTGCCAGCTCACCTTCGGGACTAGCGGGGTTTGAGCAGTTCTTC.